Included here is one TCR beta chain sequence, with context. Trimming cost V 3 bases and J 2 bases, with 19 bases left between them. The CDR3 has 17 residues. Germline V gene data show CDR1 as KGHSH and CDR2 as LQKENI. This entry comes from a study of blood T cell repertoires in COVID-19. This table comes from immunoSEQ multiplex PCR, and its TCRdb copy is limited to in-frame clones, with some not included. The sample includes a few hundred thousand clones, more than 75% seen only once; the top ten take approximately 1%. This chain uses TRBV18 with TRBJ1-2, with D uncertain. The sequenced sample consisted of PBMCs or T cells enriched from blood (not recorded which). This receptor was taken from a woman between 25 and 40 years old who had recovered from COVID-19. The CDR3, as DNA: TGTGCCAGCTCACCCGGTGAAGGCGGAAGCCGAAACTATGGCTACACCTTC. It translates to CASSPGEGGSRNYGYTF.